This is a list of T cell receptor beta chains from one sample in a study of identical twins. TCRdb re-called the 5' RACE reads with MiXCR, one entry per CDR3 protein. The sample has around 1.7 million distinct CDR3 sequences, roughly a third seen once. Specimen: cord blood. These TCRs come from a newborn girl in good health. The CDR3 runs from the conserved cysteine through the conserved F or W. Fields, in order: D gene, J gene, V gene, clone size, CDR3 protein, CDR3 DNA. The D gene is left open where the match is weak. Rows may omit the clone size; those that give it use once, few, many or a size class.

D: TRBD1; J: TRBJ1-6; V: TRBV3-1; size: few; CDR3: CASSRGQGGNSPLHF; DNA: TGTGCCAGCAGCCGAGGACAGGGGGGCAATTCACCCCTCCACTTT
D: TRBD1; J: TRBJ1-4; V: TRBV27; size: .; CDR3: CASRRTGPNEKLFF; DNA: TGTGCCAGTAGACGGACAGGGCCGAATGAAAAACTGTTTTTT
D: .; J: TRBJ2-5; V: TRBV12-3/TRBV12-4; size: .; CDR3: CASSLPNGETQYF; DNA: TGTGCCAGCAGTTTACCCAACGGAGAGACCCAGTACTTC
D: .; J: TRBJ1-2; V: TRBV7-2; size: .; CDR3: CASSPRTRSVYGYTF; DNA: TGTGCCAGCAGCCCCCGGACAAGGAGCGTCTATGGCTACACCTTC
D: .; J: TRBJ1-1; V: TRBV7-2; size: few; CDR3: CASSPNSLYTEAFF; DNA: TGTGCCAGCAGCCCAAACAGTCTGTACACTGAAGCTTTCTTT
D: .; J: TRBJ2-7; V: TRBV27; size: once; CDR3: CASSLRGSGNYEQYF; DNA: TGTGCCAGCAGTTTAAGAGGGAGCGGTAACTACGAGCAGTACTTC
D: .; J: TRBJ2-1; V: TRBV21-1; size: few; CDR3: CASTTSESSYNEQFF; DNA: TGTGCCAGCACCACTAGCGAGAGCTCCTACAATGAGCAGTTCTTC
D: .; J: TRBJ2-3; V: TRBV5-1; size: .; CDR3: CASSLVLAWDTQYF; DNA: TGCGCCAGCAGCTTGGTGCTAGCATGGGATACGCAGTATTTT
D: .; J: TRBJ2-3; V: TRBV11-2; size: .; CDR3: CASSLVSGGGPTDTQYF; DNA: TGTGCCAGCAGCTTAGTTTCCGGCGGGGGCCCCACAGATACGCAGTATTTT
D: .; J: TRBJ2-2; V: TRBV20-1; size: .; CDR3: CSARRSGTGELFF; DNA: TGCAGTGCTAGGAGGTCCGGGACCGGGGAGCTGTTTTTT
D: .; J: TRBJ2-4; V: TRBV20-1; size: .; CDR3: CSARAGTVEPREQYF; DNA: TGCAGTGCTAGAGCGGGGACAGTTGAGCCGCGGGAGCAGTACTTC
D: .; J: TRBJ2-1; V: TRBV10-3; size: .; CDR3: CAISEYGDNEQFF; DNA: TGTGCCATCAGTGAGTATGGAGACAATGAGCAGTTCTTC
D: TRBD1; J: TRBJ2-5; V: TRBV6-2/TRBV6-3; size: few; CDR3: CASSYLDRQETQYF; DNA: TGTGCCAGCAGTTACTTGGACAGGCAAGAGACCCAGTACTTC
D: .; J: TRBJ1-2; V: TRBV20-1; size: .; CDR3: CSARGPPNYGYTF; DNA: TGCAGTGCTAGAGGGCCCCCTAACTATGGCTACACCTTC
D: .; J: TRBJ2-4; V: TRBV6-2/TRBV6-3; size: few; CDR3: CASTSSNPNIQYF; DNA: TGTGCCAGCACCTCTAGCAACCCAAACATTCAGTACTTC
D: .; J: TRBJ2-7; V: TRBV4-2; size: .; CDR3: CAISQDLFHEQYF; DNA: TGTGCCATCAGCCAAGATTTGTTCCACGAGCAGTACTTC
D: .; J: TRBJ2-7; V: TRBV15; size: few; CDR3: CATSRVGNSYEQYF; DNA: TGTGCCACCAGCAGAGTTGGGAACTCCTACGAGCAGTACTTC
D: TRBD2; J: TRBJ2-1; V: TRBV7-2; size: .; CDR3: CASSAPAGLGHNEQFF; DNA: TGTGCCAGCAGCGCACCAGCCGGACTAGGCCACAATGAGCAGTTCTTC
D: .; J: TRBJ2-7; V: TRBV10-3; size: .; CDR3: CAIGTGTYNEQYF; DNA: TGTGCCATCGGGACGGGCACCTACAATGAGCAGTACTTC
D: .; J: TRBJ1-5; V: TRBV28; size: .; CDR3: CASSFRAGPNQPQHF; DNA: TGTGCCAGCAGTTTTAGGGCAGGGCCGAATCAGCCCCAGCATTTT
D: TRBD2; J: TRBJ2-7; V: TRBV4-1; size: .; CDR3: CASSHPGLAGGPIYNEQYF; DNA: TGCGCCAGCAGCCATCCAGGACTAGCGGGGGGGCCGATCTACAATGAGCAGTACTTC
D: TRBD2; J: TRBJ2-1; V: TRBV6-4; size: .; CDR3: CASSDSKREGTYNEQFF; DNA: TGTGCCAGCAGTGACTCGAAGCGGGAGGGGACCTACAATGAGCAGTTCTTC
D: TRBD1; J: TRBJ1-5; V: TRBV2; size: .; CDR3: CASSSQGVSNQPQHF; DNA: TGTGCCAGCAGTTCACAGGGGGTTAGCAATCAGCCCCAGCATTTT
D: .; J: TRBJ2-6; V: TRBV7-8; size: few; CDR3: CASSSDRTGANVLTF; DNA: TGTGCCAGCAGTTCTGACAGGACCGGGGCCAACGTCCTGACTTTC
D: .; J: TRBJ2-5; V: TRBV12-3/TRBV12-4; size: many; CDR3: CASSLAGLTETQYF; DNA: TGTGCCAGCAGTTTAGCGGGACTGACAGAGACCCAGTACTTC
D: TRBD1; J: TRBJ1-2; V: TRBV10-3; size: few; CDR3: CATDRGGEGYTF; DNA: TGTGCCACGGACAGGGGAGGAGAGGGCTACACCTTC
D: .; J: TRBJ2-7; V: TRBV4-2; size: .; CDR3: CASSQDSGRVNEQYF; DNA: TGTGCCAGCAGCCAGGACAGTGGGAGGGTAAATGAGCAGTACTTC
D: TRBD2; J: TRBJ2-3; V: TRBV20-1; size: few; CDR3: CSARDRLAGYTQYF; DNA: TGCAGTGCTAGAGATCGACTAGCGGGGTATACGCAGTATTTT
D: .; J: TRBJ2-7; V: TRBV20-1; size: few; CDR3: CSARDRGTTFEQYF; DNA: TGCAGTGCTAGAGATAGGGGCACTACCTTCGAGCAGTACTTC
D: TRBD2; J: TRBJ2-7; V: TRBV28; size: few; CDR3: CAGSGTSGNHNEQYF; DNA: TGTGCCGGCAGTGGTACTAGCGGGAACCACAATGAGCAGTACTTC
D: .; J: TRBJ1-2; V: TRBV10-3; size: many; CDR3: CAISGTGGYTF; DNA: TGTGCCATCAGTGGGACGGGTGGCTACACCTTC
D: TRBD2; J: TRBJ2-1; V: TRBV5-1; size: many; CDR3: CASSLVGLALYNEQFF; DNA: TGCGCCAGCAGCTTGGTAGGACTAGCGTTGTACAATGAGCAGTTCTTC
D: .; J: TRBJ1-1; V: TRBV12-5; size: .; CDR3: CASGLVLGGMNTEAFF; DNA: TGTGCTAGTGGTTTGGTACTGGGAGGGATGAACACTGAGGCTTTCTTT
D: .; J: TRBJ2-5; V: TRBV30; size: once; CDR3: CAWSVTDLETQYF; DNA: TGTGCCTGGAGTGTGACCGATTTAGAGACCCAGTACTTC
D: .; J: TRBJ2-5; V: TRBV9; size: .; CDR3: CASSVGADQETQYF; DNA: TGTGCCAGCAGCGTAGGTGCCGATCAAGAGACCCAGTACTTC
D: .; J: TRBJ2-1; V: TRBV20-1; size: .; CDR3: CSASLLSGVSYNEQFF; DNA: TGCAGTGCTAGCCTGCTCTCGGGAGTCTCCTACAATGAGCAGTTCTTC
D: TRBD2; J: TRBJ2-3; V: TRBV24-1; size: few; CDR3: CATSDAAGGPTDTQYF; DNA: TGTGCCACCAGTGATGCAGCGGGGGGGCCGACAGATACGCAGTATTTT
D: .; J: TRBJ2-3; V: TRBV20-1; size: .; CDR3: CSARRLVNTYTQYF; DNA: TGCAGTGCTAGACGGCTAGTCAACACCTATACGCAGTATTTT
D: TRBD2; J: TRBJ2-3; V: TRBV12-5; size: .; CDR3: CASGLVAGGPADTQYF; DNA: TGTGCTAGTGGTTTGGTAGCGGGGGGACCTGCAGATACGCAGTATTTT
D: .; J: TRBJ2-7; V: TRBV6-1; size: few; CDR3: CASSRNSDSSYEQYF; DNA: TGTGCCAGCAGTAGAAACAGCGACTCTTCCTACGAGCAGTACTTC
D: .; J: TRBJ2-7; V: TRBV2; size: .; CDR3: CASSEALGVGSYEQYF; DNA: TGTGCCAGCAGTGAAGCCTTAGGGGTGGGCTCCTACGAGCAGTACTTC
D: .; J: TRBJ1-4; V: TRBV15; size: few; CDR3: CATAVPPGTPDEKLFF; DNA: TGTGCCACCGCTGTACCTCCCGGGACCCCGGATGAAAAACTGTTTTTT
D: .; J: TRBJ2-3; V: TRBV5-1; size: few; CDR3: CASALGGPSTDTQYF; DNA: TGCGCCAGCGCATTAGGCGGCCCTAGCACAGATACGCAGTATTTT
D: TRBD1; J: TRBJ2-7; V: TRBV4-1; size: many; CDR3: CASSQEPTGNWYEQYF; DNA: TGCGCCAGCAGCCAAGAGCCGACAGGGAATTGGTACGAGCAGTACTTC
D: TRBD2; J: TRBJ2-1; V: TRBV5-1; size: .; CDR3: CASSPGTSGFDEQFF; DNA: TGCGCCAGCAGCCCGGGGACTAGCGGGTTTGATGAGCAGTTCTTC
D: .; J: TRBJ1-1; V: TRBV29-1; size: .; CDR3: CSVAGQQNTEAFF; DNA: TGCAGCGTTGCAGGGCAGCAGAACACTGAAGCTTTCTTT
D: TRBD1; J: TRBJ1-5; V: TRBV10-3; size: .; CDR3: CAISEMDRGNQPRHF; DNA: TGTGCCATCAGTGAAATGGACAGGGGGAATCAGCCCCGGCATTTT
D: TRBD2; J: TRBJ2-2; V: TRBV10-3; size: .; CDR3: CAISESSGRPGELFF; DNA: TGTGCCATCAGTGAGTCGAGCGGGAGGCCCGGGGAGCTGTTTTTT
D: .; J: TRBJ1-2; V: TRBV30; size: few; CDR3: CAWSVSNYGYTF; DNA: TGTGCCTGGAGTGTATCTAACTATGGCTACACCTTC